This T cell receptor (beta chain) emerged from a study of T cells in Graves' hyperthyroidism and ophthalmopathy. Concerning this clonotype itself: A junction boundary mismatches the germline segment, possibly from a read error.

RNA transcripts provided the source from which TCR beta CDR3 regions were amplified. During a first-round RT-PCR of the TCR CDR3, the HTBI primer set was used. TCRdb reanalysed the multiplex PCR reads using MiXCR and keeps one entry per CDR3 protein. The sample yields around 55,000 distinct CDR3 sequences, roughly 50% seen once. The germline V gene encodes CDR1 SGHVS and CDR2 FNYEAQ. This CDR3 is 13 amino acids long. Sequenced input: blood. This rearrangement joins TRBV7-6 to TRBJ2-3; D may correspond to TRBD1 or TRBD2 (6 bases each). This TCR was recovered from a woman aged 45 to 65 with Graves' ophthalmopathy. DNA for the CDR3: TGTGTCAGCGGAGGGGGATTCACAGATACGCAGTATTTT. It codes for CVSGGGFTDTQYF. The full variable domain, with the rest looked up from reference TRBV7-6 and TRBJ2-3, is GAGVSQSPRYKVTKRGQDVALRCDPISGHVSLYWYRQALGQGPEFLTYFNYEAQQDKSGLPNDRFSAERPEGSISTLTIQRTEQRDSAMYRCVSGGGFTDTQYFGPGTRLTVL.